Listed below are T cell receptor beta chains from one sample, sequenced in a study of CD8 T cells in Susac syndrome. TCRdb itself ran the immunoSEQ multiplex PCR reads through MiXCR, one entry per CDR3 protein. The table lists 200,000 to 250,000 distinct CDR3 sequences, 95% of them singletons, with roughly 0.1% in the top ten. Sequencing was performed on CD4+ T cells from PBMCs. The source of these receptors is a human donor with multiple sclerosis. The CDR3 runs from the conserved cysteine through the conserved F or W. Each record gives: V gene, J gene, clone size, D gene, CDR3 protein, CDR3 DNA. A D gene is named only where the DNA matches it firmly. Some rows have no size entry. The others give once, few or many, or a class for an expanded clone.

v_call: TRBV20-1; j_call: TRBJ2-1; clone_size: .; d_call: TRBD2; cdr3_aa: CSPAGLAGRNEQFF; cdr3_nt: TGCAGTCCAGCCGGACTAGCGGGAAGGAATGAGCAGTTCTTC
v_call: TRBV9; j_call: TRBJ2-2; clone_size: .; d_call: .; cdr3_aa: CASSSQGSSAGELFF; cdr3_nt: TGTGCCAGCAGCTCGCAGGGGAGTAGCGCCGGGGAGCTGTTTTTT
v_call: TRBV4-1; j_call: TRBJ2-6; clone_size: .; d_call: .; cdr3_aa: CATRDFAGPSGANVLTF; cdr3_nt: TGCGCCACCCGGGATTTCGCTGGACCTTCGGGGGCCAACGTCCTGACTTTC
v_call: TRBV4-2; j_call: TRBJ2-5; clone_size: once; d_call: .; cdr3_aa: CASSQGHRLPRGDETQYF; cdr3_nt: TGTGCCAGCAGCCAAGGACACCGACTGCCTCGAGGGGACGAGACCCAGTACTTC
v_call: TRBV7-8; j_call: TRBJ2-1; clone_size: .; d_call: .; cdr3_aa: CASRPSGSYNEQFF; cdr3_nt: TGTGCCAGCAGACCGAGCGGTTCCTACAATGAGCAGTTCTTC
v_call: TRBV27; j_call: TRBJ2-7; clone_size: .; d_call: .; cdr3_aa: CASSFRAGGGYEQYF; cdr3_nt: TGTGCCAGCAGTTTTCGTGCCGGGGGAGGCTACGAGCAGTACTTC
v_call: TRBV29-1; j_call: TRBJ1-2; clone_size: .; d_call: .; cdr3_aa: CSEEARDTHSGDYGYTF; cdr3_nt: TGCAGCGAAGAAGCCCGGGACACCCACTCAGGGGACTATGGCTACACCTTC
v_call: TRBV2; j_call: TRBJ2-1; clone_size: .; d_call: .; cdr3_aa: CASSRSVRSMGEQFF; cdr3_nt: TGTGCCAGCAGTCGGAGCGTAAGATCGATGGGTGAGCAGTTCTTC
v_call: TRBV5-1; j_call: TRBJ2-5; clone_size: .; d_call: TRBD1; cdr3_aa: CASSLTGTGAKETQYF; cdr3_nt: TGCGCCAGCAGCCTGACCGGGACAGGGGCGAAAGAGACCCAGTACTTC
v_call: TRBV11-2; j_call: TRBJ2-5; clone_size: .; d_call: TRBD1; cdr3_aa: CASRPIGTGGLETQYF; cdr3_nt: TGTGCCAGCAGGCCAATCGGGACAGGGGGATTAGAGACCCAGTACTTC
v_call: TRBV2; j_call: TRBJ2-3; clone_size: .; d_call: TRBD2; cdr3_aa: CAGSLAENTDTQYF; cdr3_nt: TGTGCCGGATCCCTAGCGGAGAACACAGATACGCAGTATTTT
v_call: TRBV9; j_call: TRBJ2-7; clone_size: .; d_call: TRBD2; cdr3_aa: CASSVEAGSSYEQYF; cdr3_nt: TGTGCCAGCAGCGTAGAAGCGGGGAGCTCCTACGAGCAGTACTTC
v_call: TRBV28; j_call: TRBJ2-1; clone_size: .; d_call: .; cdr3_aa: CASSRDSGQFF; cdr3_nt: TGTGCCAGCAGCCGTGATAGCGGGCAGTTCTTC
v_call: TRBV29-1; j_call: TRBJ2-5; clone_size: once; d_call: .; cdr3_aa: CSVVTGETQYF; cdr3_nt: TGCAGCGTGGTCACGGGTGAGACCCAGTACTTC
v_call: TRBV5-6; j_call: TRBJ2-5; clone_size: .; d_call: .; cdr3_aa: CASSARQETQYF; cdr3_nt: TGTGCCAGCAGTGCCAGGCAAGAGACCCAGTACTTC
v_call: TRBV20-1; j_call: TRBJ1-1; clone_size: .; d_call: .; cdr3_aa: CSAREVGEAFF; cdr3_nt: TGCAGTGCTAGAGAAGTGGGTGAAGCTTTCTTT
v_call: TRBV30; j_call: TRBJ1-2; clone_size: .; d_call: .; cdr3_aa: CAWSVLMVTRYGYTF; cdr3_nt: TGTGCCTGGAGTGTATTAATGGTCACGCGCTATGGCTACACCTTC
v_call: TRBV30; j_call: TRBJ2-1; clone_size: .; d_call: .; cdr3_aa: CAWFPGGSSYNEQFF; cdr3_nt: TGTGCCTGGTTCCCTGGGGGGAGCTCCTACAATGAGCAGTTCTTC
v_call: TRBV19; j_call: TRBJ1-5; clone_size: .; d_call: .; cdr3_aa: CASRQGSLSNQPQHF; cdr3_nt: TGTGCCAGTAGGCAGGGGTCGCTAAGCAATCAGCCCCAGCATTTT
v_call: TRBV28; j_call: TRBJ2-7; clone_size: .; d_call: .; cdr3_aa: CASRNRGLINYEQYF; cdr3_nt: TGTGCCAGCAGAAACCGGGGCCTTATCAACTACGAGCAGTACTTC